Listed here are 6 T cell receptor beta chains from one sample, sequenced in a study of blood T cells in healthy people across ages (dated by TCRdb to the mid-2010s). Library prep was done by 5' RACE. Instrument on record: Illumina HiSeq 2500. A second PCR of roughly 6 to 11 cycles was run with a J-beta primer mix and a sample-barcoded 5' primer. TCRdb passed the public sequencing reads through fastp at Q25 and MiXCR, retaining productive beta sequences. For every CDR3 protein sequence, its rows merge into one entry that carries the most common genes and DNA. This sample comprises some 940,000 distinct CDR3 sequences, about 27% of them detected only once. The top ten clones comprise about 10% of the sample. These records were also assigned to another study, of T cells of mothers and their children.

Sequencing was done on a sample of blood. Source of these receptors: a woman aged 40 to 55 in good health.

The table lists this clonotype with a few counts. The chain recombines TRBV10-3 with TRBJ2-3; D is unclear. The CDR3 totals 11 residues. Trimming removed 6 bases from V and 4 bases from J, with 5 bases in between. In germline, CDR1 is ENHRY, CDR2 SYGVKD. DNA for the CDR3: TGTGCCATCAGGGGTTCAGATACGCAGTATTTT. Its protein product is CAIRGSDTQYF.

This clonotype was observed many times. CDR3: CATSRLPSGVTDTQYF. For the CDR3, the DNA is TGTGCCACCAGCAGACTTCCGAGCGGGGTTACAGATACGCAGTATTTT. The chain couples TRBV15 to TRBJ2-3, with 7 bases that match TRBD2. This CDR3 is built from 16 residues. CDR1 is LNHNV, CDR2 YYDKDF, per germline (reference sequence). V shed 2 bases and J 3 bases; nucleotides not matched to a gene: 8. The whole variable domain, filled in from reference TRBV15 and TRBJ2-3, reads DAMVIQNPRYQVTQFGKPVTLSCSQTLNHNVMYWYQQKSSQAPKLLFHYYDKDFNNEADTPDNFQSRRPNTSFCFLDIRSPGLGDTAMYLCATSRLPSGVTDTQYFGPGTRLTVL.

A few counts support this clonotype. The chain is built from TRBV5-1 and TRBJ2-3; a possible D gene is TRBD1 (5 bases). Germline loops: CDR1 SGHRS, CDR2 YFSETQ. The CDR3 consists of 15 residues. The V end lost 1 base, the J end lost 2 bases, and 11 bases lay between the germline ends. The CDR3 DNA reads as TGCGCCAGCAGCTTGAGACAGCCGACCACAGATACGCAGTATTTT. It is translated as CASSLRQPTTDTQYF.

In its sample, this clonotype was seen many times. At one of its ends the junction is not consistent with the germline gene, which may arise from a read error. The chain links TRBV29-1 to TRBJ1-1; 7 nucleotides align to TRBD1. The CDR3 contains 13 residues. Germline values: CDR1 SQVTM, CDR2 ANQGSEA. The CDR3 protein is CSVEEGAFAEAFF. DNA of the CDR3: TGCAGCGTCGAAGAGGGGGCGTTCGCTGAAGCTTTCTTT.

The chain couples TRBV5-1 to TRBJ2-1; TRBD1 matches 9 bases. This CDR3 has 16 amino acids. With V trimmed by 4 bases and J by 6 bases, 11 bases remained unmatched. Germline lookup yields CDR1 SGHRS and CDR2 YFSETQ. CDR3 DNA: TGCGCCAGCAGCGTCCCACCGGGACAGGGTCTCAATGAGCAGTTCTTC. Encoded protein: CASSVPPGQGLNEQFF. The variable domain in full, completed from reference TRBV5-1 and TRBJ2-1, reads KAGVTQTPRYLIKTRGQQVTLSCSPISGHRSVSWYQQTPGQGLQFLFEYFSETQRNKGNFPGRFSGRQFSNSRSEMNVSTLELGDSALYLCASSVPPGQGLNEQFFGPGTRLTVL.

For this clonotype: Just one base apart from a much larger clone, this may be a read error. The CDR3 DNA sequence: TGTGCCAGCAGCGTAGGGGGAAGCCATGGCTACACCTTC. Its translation: CASSVGGSHGYTF. This chain joins TRBV9 and TRBJ1-2; D remains unclear. The V gene lost 0 bases and the J gene lost 6 bases, with 9 bases spanning the gap. There are 13 residues in the CDR3. The germline V gene encodes CDR1 SGDLS and CDR2 YYNGEE.